This TCR beta chain is from a study of cytomegalovirus exposure and HLA in healthy donors. Findings of the study overall: In a later analysis, a missense DCLRE1C variant was linked to TCR beta V- and J-gene trimming. It was taken for granted in presence/absence analyses that sequencing depth across donors was roughly uniform. Being indistinguishable, some V segments were excluded, TRBV6-2 and TRBV6-3 among them.

Concerning this clone itself: The target antigen is unknown.

The germline V gene has CDR1 LNHDA and CDR2 SQIVND (reference sequence). J gave up 3 bases and V 6 bases, and 8 bases lay outside the gene matches. The CDR3 is 15 amino acids. Use of 60 Vbeta and 13 Jbeta primers characterized the PCR. Assay used: immunoSEQ multiplex PCR; TCRdb lists only in-frame clones, some missing. The profile shows 100,000 to 150,000 clones, less than 85% of them singletons. Sequenced material: PBMCs. The sequence was collected from a female donor in good health and CMV-seronegative. The V call is TRBV19, the J call TRBJ2-3; 8 nucleotides match TRBD1. CDR3: CASRPGQVTTDTQYF. As DNA, the CDR3 is TGTGCCAGTAGGCCGGGACAGGTTACGACAGATACGCAGTATTTT.